This T cell receptor beta chain is drawn from a study of control samples from healthy donors and cancer patients. Trimming stripped 3 bases from V and 8 bases from J, with 11 bases between. The CDR3 length is 13 residues. Method: immunoSEQ multiplex PCR; TCRdb's copy keeps in-frame clones and lacks some. The sample carries roughly 170,000 clones, about 93% recorded once. The source material was blood. The source of this sequence is a man aged 18-30 years in good health. The chain has TRBV12-3 or TRBV12-4 and TRBJ2-1; D ambiguous. DNA for the CDR3: TGTGCCAGCAGTTTCCCTAGTTACTATGAGCAGTTCTTC. Its protein is CASSFPSYYEQFF.